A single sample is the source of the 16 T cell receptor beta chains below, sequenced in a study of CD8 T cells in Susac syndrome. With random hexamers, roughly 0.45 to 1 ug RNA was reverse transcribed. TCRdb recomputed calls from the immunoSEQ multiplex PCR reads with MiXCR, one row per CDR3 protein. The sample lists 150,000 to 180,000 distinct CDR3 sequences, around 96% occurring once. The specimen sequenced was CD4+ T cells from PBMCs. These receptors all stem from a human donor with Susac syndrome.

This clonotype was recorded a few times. The CDR3 loop reads CASSGRLAGEQETQYF. DNA for the CDR3: TGTGCCAGCAGTGGGCGACTAGCGGGGGAACAAGAGACCCAGTACTTC. V gene TRBV2 combines with J gene TRBJ2-5, with 12 bases identical to TRBD2. Germline trimming cut 4 bases from V and 2 bases from J; bases unmatched to any gene: 5. The germline V gene encodes CDR1 SNHLY and CDR2 FYNNEI. The CDR3 loop spans 16 amino acids.

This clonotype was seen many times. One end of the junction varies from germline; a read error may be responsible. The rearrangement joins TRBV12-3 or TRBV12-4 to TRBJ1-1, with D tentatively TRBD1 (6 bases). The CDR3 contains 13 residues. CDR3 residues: CASSLGGNTEAFF. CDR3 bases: TGTGCCAGCAGCTTAGGGGGGAACACTGAAGCTTTCTTT.

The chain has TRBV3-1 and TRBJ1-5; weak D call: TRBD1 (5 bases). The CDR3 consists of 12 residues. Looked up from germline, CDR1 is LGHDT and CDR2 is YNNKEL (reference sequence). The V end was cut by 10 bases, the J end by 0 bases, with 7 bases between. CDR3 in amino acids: CATGTSNQPQHF. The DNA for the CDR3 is TGTGCCACAGGGACTAGCAATCAGCCCCAGCATTTT.

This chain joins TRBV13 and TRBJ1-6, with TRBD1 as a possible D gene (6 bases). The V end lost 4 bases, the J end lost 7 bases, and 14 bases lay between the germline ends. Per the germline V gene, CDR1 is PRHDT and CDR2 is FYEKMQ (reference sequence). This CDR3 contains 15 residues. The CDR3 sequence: CASSSRTVPNSPLHF. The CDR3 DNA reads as TGTGCCAGCAGCTCAAGGACAGTCCCGAATTCACCCCTCCACTTT.

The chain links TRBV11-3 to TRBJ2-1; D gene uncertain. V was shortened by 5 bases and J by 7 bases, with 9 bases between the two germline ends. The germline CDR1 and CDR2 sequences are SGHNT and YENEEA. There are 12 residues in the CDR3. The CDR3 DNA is TGTGCCAGCAGCCAGACCACTAATGAGCAGTTCTTC. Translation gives CASSQTTNEQFF.

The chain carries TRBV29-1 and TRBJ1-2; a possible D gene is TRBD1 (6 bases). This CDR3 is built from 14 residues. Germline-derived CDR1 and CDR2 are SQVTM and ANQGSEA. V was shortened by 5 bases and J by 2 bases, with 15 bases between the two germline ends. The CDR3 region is CSVRSEGHNYGYTF. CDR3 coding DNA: TGCAGCGTTAGGAGTGAGGGACACAACTATGGCTACACCTTC.

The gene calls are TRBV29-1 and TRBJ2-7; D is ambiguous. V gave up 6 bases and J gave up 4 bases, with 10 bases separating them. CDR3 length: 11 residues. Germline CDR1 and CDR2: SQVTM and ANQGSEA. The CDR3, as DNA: TGCAGCGTACGGAGTCCGTACGAGCAGTACTTC. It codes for CSVRSPYEQYF.

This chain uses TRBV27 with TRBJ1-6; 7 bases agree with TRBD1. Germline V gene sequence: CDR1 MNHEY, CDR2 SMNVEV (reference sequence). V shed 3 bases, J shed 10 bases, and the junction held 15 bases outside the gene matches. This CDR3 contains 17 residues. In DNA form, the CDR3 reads TGTGCCAGCAGTTTCCGTGGATTCCGGGACAGAACCTCACCCCTCCACTTT. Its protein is CASSFRGFRDRTSPLHF.

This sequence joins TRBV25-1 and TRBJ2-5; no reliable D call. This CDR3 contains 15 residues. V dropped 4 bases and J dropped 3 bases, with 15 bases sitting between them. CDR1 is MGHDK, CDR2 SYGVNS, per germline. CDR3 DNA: TGTGCCAGCAGTGGAACCTCTCCGGTGAAAGAGACCCAGTACTTC. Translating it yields CASSGTSPVKETQYF.

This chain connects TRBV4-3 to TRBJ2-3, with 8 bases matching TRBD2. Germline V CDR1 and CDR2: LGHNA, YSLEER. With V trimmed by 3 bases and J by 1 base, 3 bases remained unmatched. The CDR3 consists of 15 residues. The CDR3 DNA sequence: TGCGCCAGCAGCCAGCGGGGGGTCGGCACAGATACGCAGTATTTT. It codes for CASSQRGVGTDTQYF.

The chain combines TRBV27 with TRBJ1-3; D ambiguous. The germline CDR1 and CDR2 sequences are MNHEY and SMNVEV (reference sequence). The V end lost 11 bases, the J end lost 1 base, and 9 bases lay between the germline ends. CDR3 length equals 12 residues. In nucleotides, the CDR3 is TGTGCCTACGTAAAATCTGGAAACACCATATATTTT. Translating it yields CAYVKSGNTIYF.

CDR3 nucleotide sequence: TGTGCCAGCAGTGAGGACAGCCGATTTGGCTACACCTTC. It yields the protein CASSEDSRFGYTF. The chain has TRBV25-1 and TRBJ1-2; maybe TRBD1 (6 bases). Trimming left V 3 bases short and J 7 bases short, with 12 bases between. The CDR3 contains 13 residues. The germline CDR1 and CDR2 sequences are MGHDK and SYGVNS.

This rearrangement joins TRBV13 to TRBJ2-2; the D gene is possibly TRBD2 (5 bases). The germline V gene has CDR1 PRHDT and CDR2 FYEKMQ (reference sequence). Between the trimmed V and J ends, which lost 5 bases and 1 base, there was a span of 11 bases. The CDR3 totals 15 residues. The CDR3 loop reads CASSPSTRNTGELFF. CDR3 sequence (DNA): TGTGCCAGCAGCCCTTCCACTAGGAACACCGGGGAGCTGTTTTTT.

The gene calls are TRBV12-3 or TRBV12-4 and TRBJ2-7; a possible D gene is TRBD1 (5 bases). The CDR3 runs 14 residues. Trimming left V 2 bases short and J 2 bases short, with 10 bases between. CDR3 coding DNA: TGTGCCAGCAGTTTATCAGCAGGGACCTACGAGCAGTACTTC. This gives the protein CASSLSAGTYEQYF.

This chain's CDR3 is CASSVLAGVSTDTQYF. The CDR3, as DNA: TGTGCCAGCAGCGTATTAGCGGGGGTAAGCACAGATACGCAGTATTTT. This chain uses TRBV9 with TRBJ2-3, with 9 nucleotides matching TRBD2. J lost 0 bases, V lost 1 base, and 3 bases had no gene match. CDR1 is SGDLS and CDR2 is YYNGEE in the germline V gene. CDR3 length: 16 residues.

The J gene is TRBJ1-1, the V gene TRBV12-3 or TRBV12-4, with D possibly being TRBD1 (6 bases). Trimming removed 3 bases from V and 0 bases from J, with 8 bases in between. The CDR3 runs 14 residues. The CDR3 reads CASSLDRMNTEAFF. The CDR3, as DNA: TGTGCCAGCAGTTTGGACAGAATGAACACTGAAGCTTTCTTT.